The 5 T cell receptor beta chains given below trace back to one sample, sequenced in a study of chemoradiotherapy in HPV16-positive cancers. Produced via immunoSEQ multiplex PCR; TCRdb's table is partial and in-frame only. Of about 22,000 clones listed, around 67% are singletons. Collection of the sample occurred from a patient who underwent chemoradiotherapy. The receptors were sampled from a human donor with HPV-associated anogenital cancer.

This clone was found a few times. V and J are TRBV5-1 and TRBJ1-2; maybe TRBD1 (6 bases). The germline V and J ends were trimmed by 2 bases and 1 base, with 12 bases remaining between them. This CDR3 is built from 15 residues. Germline values: CDR1 SGHRS, CDR2 YFSETQ. The CDR3 spells CASSLQGKGNYGYTF. CDR3 DNA: TGCGCCAGCAGCTTACAGGGAAAGGGTAACTATGGCTACACCTTC.

The chain joins TRBV19 to TRBJ2-7, with D unclear. Germline CDR1 reads LNHDA; CDR2 reads SQIVND (reference sequence). V was cut by 3 bases and J by 2 bases, with 8 bases left in between. The CDR3 has 13 amino acids. In DNA form, the CDR3 reads TGTGCCAGTAGTATTCAGGTAACCTACGAGCAGTACTTC. Amino acids: CASSIQVTYEQYF.

The rearrangement links TRBV27 to TRBJ1-1; a possible D gene is TRBD1 (5 bases). Germline V CDR1 and CDR2: MNHEY, SMNVEV (reference sequence). Trimming pared 1 base from V and 2 bases from J, leaving 11 bases between. There are 15 residues in the CDR3. Written as DNA, the CDR3 is TGTGCCAGCAGTTTATTAGGGGAGTTTAACACTGAAGCTTTCTTT. Translating it yields CASSLLGEFNTEAFF.

The rearrangement uses TRBV7-8 and TRBJ1-6; TRBD1 matches 8 bases. V was pared by 1 base and J by 7 bases, with 6 bases of the junction left unmatched. In germline, CDR1 is SGHVS, CDR2 FQNEAQ. The CDR3 extends over 16 amino acids. This CDR3 is CASSLGQGAENSPLHF. The CDR3 coding sequence is TGTGCCAGCAGCTTAGGCCAGGGGGCGGAAAATTCACCCCTCCACTTT.

The chain combines TRBV6-5 with TRBJ2-7, with D perhaps assigned TRBD1 or TRBD2 (5 bases each). V was clipped by 5 bases and J by 2 bases, with 16 bases between them. This CDR3 region has 15 residues. Germline V gives CDR1 MNHEY, CDR2 SVGAGI. The CDR3 bases are TGTGCCAGCAGTCCCACCCCGGGGCCAGCCTACGAGCAGTACTTC. Amino acid sequence: CASSPTPGPAYEQYF.